These T cell receptor beta chains were read from a single sample in a study of T cell changes during pregnancy in multiple sclerosis. Libraries were prepared by immunoSEQ multiplex PCR; TCRdb keeps only in-frame clonotypes and omits some of them. Here the sample spans 90,000 to 100,000 clones, roughly nine tenths being singletons. Sequencing used peripheral blood, obtained after pregnancy. The origin of the receptors is a female donor in good health, enrolled as a control in a pregnancy study. Both conserved end residues are part of each CDR3. A D gene is named only where the DNA matches it firmly. Expanded clones get a size class; other rows say once, few or many, or leave the size out.

>TRBJ2-2|TRBV6-5|.|.
CASSLTGELFF
TGTGCCAGCAGTCTAACCGGGGAGCTGTTTTTT
>TRBJ2-7|TRBV6-5|.|.
CASSAEGPSYEQYF
TGTGCCAGCAGTGCGGAGGGGCCCTCCTACGAGCAGTACTTC
>TRBJ1-2|TRBV4-1|TRBD1|.
CASTPDPLRGQGYGYTF
TGCGCCAGCACTCCCGACCCCCTAAGGGGGCAGGGCTATGGCTACACCTTC
>TRBJ1-5|TRBV28|.|once
CAGKQGINQPQHF
TGTGCCGGGAAACAGGGAATAAATCAGCCCCAGCATTTT
>TRBJ1-5|TRBV28|TRBD1|once
CASSPGGSRDRNQPQHF
TGTGCCAGCAGTCCCGGGGGGTCCCGGGACAGGAATCAGCCCCAGCATTTT
>TRBJ2-5|TRBV29-1|TRBD2|.
CSVGPGGGETQYF
TGCAGCGTTGGTCCTGGGGGGGGAGAGACCCAGTACTTC
>TRBJ2-5|TRBV7-6|.|.
CASSFLDSETQYF
TGTGCCAGCAGCTTCCTGGACAGCGAGACCCAGTACTTC
>TRBJ2-5|TRBV28|TRBD2|.
CASSLYPGLASPQETQYF
TGTGCCAGCAGTTTGTACCCGGGACTAGCTTCCCCACAAGAGACCCAGTACTTC
>TRBJ2-7|TRBV4-2|TRBD1|.
CASSLSGTASYEQYF
TGTGCCAGCAGCTTGAGTGGGACAGCCAGCTACGAGCAGTACTTC
>TRBJ2-1|TRBV2|TRBD2|.
CASTGLAGRDNEQFF
TGTGCCAGCACAGGACTAGCGGGACGGGACAATGAGCAGTTCTTC
>TRBJ1-2|TRBV7-9|.|.
CASSVGRGSHGYTF
TGTGCCAGCAGCGTAGGCAGGGGATCCCATGGCTACACCTTC
>TRBJ1-2|TRBV19|.|.
CASSIQQGPGYTF
TGTGCCAGTAGTATCCAACAGGGTCCTGGCTACACCTTC
>TRBJ2-3|TRBV2|.|.
CASSPGLSTDTQYF
TGTGCCAGCAGTCCGGGACTTAGCACAGATACGCAGTATTTT
>TRBJ2-5|TRBV7-8|TRBD2|.
CASSLVASGGFQETQYF
TGTGCCAGCAGCTTAGTGGCCAGCGGGGGCTTCCAAGAGACCCAGTACTTC
>TRBJ2-3|TRBV28|.|.
CASSFGGNTDTQYF
TGTGCCAGCAGTTTTGGCGGGAACACAGATACGCAGTATTTT
>TRBJ2-7|TRBV2|TRBD2|.
CASFGDQGPTSGTYEQYF
TGTGCCAGCTTTGGCGACCAGGGGCCCACTAGCGGCACTTACGAGCAGTACTTC
>TRBJ1-5|TRBV19|.|.
CASSMADNQPQHF
TGTGCCAGTAGTATGGCGGACAATCAGCCCCAGCATTTT
>TRBJ1-5|TRBV7-6|TRBD1|.
CASSSSGTGDQPQHF
TGTGCCAGCAGCTCATCCGGGACAGGGGATCAGCCCCAGCATTTT
>TRBJ2-3|TRBV29-1|.|.
CSTRGGEADTQYF
TGCAGCACGCGAGGGGGGGAGGCAGATACGCAGTATTTT
>TRBJ2-7|TRBV6-1|.|once
CASVPTFYEQYF
TGTGCCAGCGTACCTACCTTCTACGAGCAGTACTTC
>TRBJ1-5|TRBV6-6|.|.
CASSYPQISNQPQHF
TGTGCCAGCAGTTACCCACAGATTAGCAATCAGCCCCAGCATTTT
>TRBJ1-1|TRBV5-5|.|.
CASSTGNLDTEAFF
TGTGCCAGCAGCACTGGTAATCTGGACACTGAAGCTTTCTTT
>TRBJ1-4|TRBV5-1|.|.
CASSLAGTNEKLFF
TGCGCCAGCAGCTTGGCGGGAACTAATGAAAAACTGTTTTTT
>TRBJ2-3|TRBV4-1|TRBD2|.
CASSQDGAGGPTDTQYF
TGCGCCAGCAGCCAAGACGGTGCGGGAGGGCCGACAGATACGCAGTATTTT
>TRBJ2-5|TRBV27|TRBD2|.
CASSLLAGVQETQYF
TGTGCCAGCAGTTTACTAGCGGGGGTGCAAGAGACCCAGTACTTC
>TRBJ1-2|TRBV28|.|.
CASRKGGGYTF
TGTGCCAGCCGTAAGGGAGGCGGCTACACCTTC
>TRBJ1-4|TRBV6-1|.|.
CASSELGGVNEKLFF
TGTGCCAGCAGTGAACTCGGAGGGGTTAATGAAAAACTGTTTTTT
>TRBJ1-1|TRBV6-1|TRBD1|.
CASSWDRVRAEAFF
TGTGCCAGCAGCTGGGACAGGGTGCGGGCTGAAGCTTTCTTT
>TRBJ1-4|TRBV27|.|.
CAAGGVEGEKLFF
TGTGCCGCCGGAGGGGTCGAGGGTGAAAAACTGTTTTTT
>TRBJ2-1|TRBV7-7|.|.
CASSLGPASSSYNEQFF
TGTGCTAGCAGCTTAGGCCCCGCGTCGAGCTCCTACAATGAGCAGTTCTTC
>TRBJ2-7|TRBV7-8|TRBD1|.
CASSLRTGTYEQYF
TGTGCCAGCAGCTTACGGACAGGGACCTACGAGCAGTACTTC
>TRBJ2-1|TRBV28|TRBD2|.
CASSSSGTSGYNEQFF
TGTGCCAGCAGTTCGTCGGGGACTAGCGGCTACAATGAGCAGTTCTTC
>TRBJ1-1|TRBV29-1|TRBD1|.
CSVRTGGTEAFF
TGCAGCGTAAGGACAGGGGGCACTGAAGCTTTCTTT
>TRBJ1-4|TRBV5-1|.|.
CASSTTSTNEKLFF
TGCGCCAGCAGTACTACTAGTACTAATGAAAAACTGTTTTTT
>TRBJ2-7|TRBV6-5|TRBD2|.
CASSYSVAGNYEQYF
TGTGCCAGCAGTTACTCGGTAGCGGGGAACTACGAGCAGTACTTC
>TRBJ2-1|TRBV5-4|.|once
CASSLLGGEQFF
TGTGCCAGCAGCTTACTAGGAGGTGAGCAGTTCTTC
>TRBJ1-5|TRBV7-9|.|.
CASSLGSGNQPQHF
TGTGCCAGCAGCTTAGGGTCAGGCAATCAGCCCCAGCATTTT
>TRBJ1-1|TRBV6-1|TRBD1|.
CASSGTGSGAFF
TGTGCCAGCAGTGGGACAGGCAGCGGAGCTTTCTTT
>TRBJ2-2|TRBV5-1|.|.
CASSLGGKNTGELFF
TGCGCCAGCAGCTTGGGCGGGAAGAACACCGGGGAGCTGTTTTTT
>TRBJ1-1|TRBV27|.|.
CASSLSLGLAATEAFF
TGTGCCAGCAGTTTATCGCTCGGCCTCGCGGCCACTGAAGCTTTCTTT
>TRBJ1-2|TRBV19|.|.
CASSSDTYGYTF
TGTGCCAGTAGCTCGGACACCTATGGCTACACCTTC
>TRBJ2-2|TRBV5-4|.|.
CASSLQNTGELFF
TGTGCCAGCAGCTTGCAGAACACCGGGGAGCTGTTTTTT
>TRBJ2-3|TRBV5-4|.|.
CASSWGQDTQYF
TGTGCCAGCAGCTGGGGGCAAGATACGCAGTATTTT
>TRBJ1-4|TRBV15|.|.
CATSQGEGTTNEKLFF
TGTGCCACCAGCCAAGGGGAGGGTACAACTAATGAAAAACTGTTTTTT
>TRBJ2-1|TRBV5-6|.|.
CASSIWAQNNEQFF
TGTGCCAGCAGCATCTGGGCCCAAAACAATGAGCAGTTCTTC
>TRBJ1-1|TRBV27|.|.
CASSLLGPNTEAFF
TGTGCCAGCAGTTTACTGGGGCCGAACACTGAAGCTTTCTTT
>TRBJ2-1|TRBV6-4|TRBD2|.
CASSDGAGAGYNEQFF
TGTGCCAGCAGTGACGGGGCGGGAGCGGGGTACAATGAGCAGTTCTTC
>TRBJ1-6|TRBV4-1|.|.
CASSQVGGPYNSPLHF
TGCGCCAGCAGCCAGGTGGGGGGGCCCTATAATTCACCCCTCCACTTT
>TRBJ2-3|TRBV11-2|TRBD2|few
CASSWTSGTTDTQYF
TGTGCCAGCTCCTGGACTAGCGGTACCACAGATACGCAGTATTTT
>TRBJ2-7|TRBV7-8|TRBD1|.
CASSLRDRGKWGTKYF
TGTGCCAGCAGCTTGCGAGACAGGGGGAAATGGGGCACGAAGTACTTC